This entry concerns a single T cell receptor (beta chain). Its target is unknown. This record comes from a study of PD-1 blockade in classical Hodgkin lymphoma. Libraries were prepared by immunoSEQ multiplex PCR; TCRdb keeps only in-frame clonotypes and omits some of them. The sample yields 80,000 to 100,000 clones, roughly 79% seen once. Each and every patient relapsed after autologous stem cell transplantation, and patients got differing brentuximab vedotin exposure. The CDR3 has 17 amino acids. CDR1 SGHAT and CDR2 FQNNGV come from the germline V gene. Trimming took 5 bases from V and 0 from J, leaving 17 bases between them. Study-wide results and limits: Although disease activity or prior therapy may be involved, causes of the repertoire differences remain undefined.

The chain recombines TRBV11-2 with TRBJ2-1; D assignment may be TRBD1 or TRBD2 (6 bases each). The source was peripheral blood mononuclear cells (PBMCs), collected before the second cycle of nivolumab. The clonotype originates from a human donor with classical Hodgkin lymphoma. CDR3 DNA: TGTGCCAGCAGCCTTGGGGGCGGGGCTAGCTCCTACAATGAGCAGTTCTTC. It is translated as CASSLGGGASSYNEQFF. The full variable domain, completed using reference TRBV11-2 and TRBJ2-1, is EAGVAQSPRYKIIEKRQSVAFWCNPISGHATLYWYQQILGQGPKLLIQFQNNGVVDDSQLPKDRFSAERLKGVDSTLKIQPAKLEDSAVYLCASSLGGGASSYNEQFFGPGTRLTVL.